Listed below are T cell receptor beta chains from one sample, sequenced in a study of control samples from healthy donors and cancer patients. Profiling relied on immunoSEQ multiplex PCR, and the TCRdb table lists in-frame clones only, not all of them. The sample lists 60,000 to 80,000 clones, about 88% seen once, with under 5% in the top ten. The sequencing input was blood. The receptors were sampled from a woman aged 45-59 years in good health. CDR3s include the opening cysteine and the closing phenylalanine or tryptophan. Fields, in order: V gene, J gene, clone size, D gene, CDR3 DNA, CDR3 protein. The D gene is left open where the match is weak. Not every row has a clone size; where given, it reads once, few, many or a size class.

>TRBV2|TRBJ1-4|.|.
TGTGCCAGCAGGCCGGGACTAGGAAATGAAAAACTGTTTTTT
CASRPGLGNEKLFF
>TRBV24-1|TRBJ1-2|once|TRBD1
TGTGCCACCAGTGATTGGGACAGGGGCGGCTACACCTTC
CATSDWDRGGYTF
>TRBV3-1/TRBV3-2|TRBJ1-5|.|.
TGTGCCAGCAGCCTGAGACAAGGCGGGGCCCAGCATTTT
CASSLRQGGAQHF
>TRBV6-6|TRBJ1-4|few|.
TGTGCCAGCTTAGGCGGACGCAATGAAAAACTGTTTTTT
CASLGGRNEKLFF
>TRBV6-5|TRBJ2-5|.|TRBD2
TGTGCCAGCAAAATCGGGACTAGCGGTACAGAGACCCAGTACTTC
CASKIGTSGTETQYF
>TRBV5-1|TRBJ2-1|.|.
TGCGCCAGCAGCGATCCGGGACGGGTATACAATGAGCAGTTCTTC
CASSDPGRVYNEQFF
>TRBV4-1|TRBJ2-7|.|.
TGCGCCAGCAGCCGCACGGGAGAGGGGTACGAGCAGTACTTC
CASSRTGEGYEQYF
>TRBV28|TRBJ2-2|.|.
TGTGCCAGCAGTTTACTCGGCCGGTCCACCGGGGAGCTGTTTTTT
CASSLLGRSTGELFF
>TRBV5-6|TRBJ2-7|.|TRBD2
TGTGCCAGCAGCCTTCGACTAGCGGGAGAGTACGAGCAGTACTTC
CASSLRLAGEYEQYF
>TRBV4-1|TRBJ2-7|.|.
TGCGCCAGCAGCCAAGGCGGGGCGCGGTCCTACGAGCAGTACTTC
CASSQGGARSYEQYF
>TRBV6-6|TRBJ2-6|.|.
TGTGCCAGCAGGCGAAGGGGTATTGGGGCCAACGTCCTGACTTTC
CASRRRGIGANVLTF
>TRBV9|TRBJ2-5|.|TRBD2
TGTGCCAGCAGCGTAGTGGGGCTAGCGGGACGAGAGACCCAGTACTTC
CASSVVGLAGRETQYF
>TRBV5-6|TRBJ2-5|few|.
TGTGCCAGCAGCTTGAGGTCTTCCCAAGAGACCCAGTACTTC
CASSLRSSQETQYF
>TRBV5-1|TRBJ2-7|.|TRBD1
TGCGCCAGCAGCTTGGATACAAACAGGGGCTACGAGCAGTACTTC
CASSLDTNRGYEQYF
>TRBV3-1/TRBV3-2|TRBJ1-4|.|.
TGTGCCAGCAGCGAGACAGTCCTGGGTGAAAAACTGTTTTTT
CASSETVLGEKLFF
>TRBV4-1|TRBJ2-1|.|TRBD1
TGCGCCAGCAGCAGCTGGGGACAGGGAAACAATGAGCAGTTCTTC
CASSSWGQGNNEQFF
>TRBV4-1|TRBJ2-1|.|.
TGCGCCAGCAGCAAGACCGGGACTTCCTACAATGAGCAGTTCTTC
CASSKTGTSYNEQFF
>TRBV3-1/TRBV3-2|TRBJ2-1|.|TRBD2
TGTGCCAGCACCACTAGCGGCCATGAGCAGTTCTTC
CASTTSGHEQFF
>TRBV21-1|TRBJ2-3|.|.
TGTGCCAGCAGCAGGGCGTGGACAGGGGGAAACACAGATACGCAGTATTTT
CASSRAWTGGNTDTQYF
>TRBV11-2|TRBJ2-6|.|.
TGTGCCAGCAGCTTCCCCTCGAGGACCAACGTCCTGACTTTC
CASSFPSRTNVLTF
>TRBV28|TRBJ2-3|.|.
TGTGCCAGCAGACCCGGGTCCCTCCCAGATACGCAGTATTTT
CASRPGSLPDTQYF
>TRBV11-2|TRBJ2-5|.|.
TGTGCCAGCAGCTCCCCCCTCTCACGAGAGACCCAGTACTTC
CASSSPLSRETQYF
>TRBV13|TRBJ2-7|.|.
TGTGCCAGCAGCCACGGGCCAGTTGCCTACGAGCAGTACTTC
CASSHGPVAYEQYF
>TRBV29-1|TRBJ2-1|.|.
TGCAGCGTTTCGCAGGCAGGTGAGCAGTTCTTC
CSVSQAGEQFF
>TRBV20-1|TRBJ2-5|.|.
TGCAGTACCGTCGGGGGAGAGACCCAGTACTTC
CSTVGGETQYF
>TRBV12-3/TRBV12-4|TRBJ1-5|few|.
TGTGCCAGCAGTTTACAGGGCAATCAGCCCCAGCATTTT
CASSLQGNQPQHF
>TRBV7-2|TRBJ2-2|.|.
TGTGCCAGCAGCCCCCGTAGGTTCACCGGGGAGCTGTTTTTT
CASSPRRFTGELFF
>TRBV19|TRBJ2-7|few|TRBD1
TGTGCCAGTAGTATAAGCCGGGACAGGGTCGAGCAGTACTTC
CASSISRDRVEQYF
>TRBV12-2|TRBJ2-1|.|.
TGTGCAAGTCGCTTAGGGGGACTAGCGGGAGCCCCATCCCACAATGAGCAGTTCTTC
CASRLGGLAGAPSHNEQFF